The 4 T cell receptor beta chains in this list originate from one sample, sequenced in a study of cytomegalovirus exposure and HLA in healthy donors. PCR used 60 Vbeta primers and 13 Jbeta primers. TCRdb keeps only in-frame clones here, not all; method: immunoSEQ multiplex PCR. The repertoire holds more than 80,000 clones, with 71% as singletons. Specimen: PBMCs. The receptors come from a female donor in good health and CMV-seronegative.

This clone came up a few times. The chain joins TRBV27 to TRBJ1-4, with 7 bases matching TRBD1. The V and J ends lost 6 bases and 7 bases, in that order; junction bases with no gene match: 8. CDR1 is MNHEY and CDR2 is SMNVEV in the germline V gene (reference sequence). This CDR3 region has 14 residues. CDR3 region: CASRLRGSGEKLFF. CDR3 coding DNA: TGTGCCAGCAGACTCAGGGGGTCGGGTGAAAAACTGTTTTTT.

The chain has TRBV27 and TRBJ2-3; 8 bases are shared with TRBD2. CDR3 length: 19 residues. Germline assignment: CDR1 MNHEY and CDR2 SMNVEV (reference sequence). Trimming cost V 0 bases and J 2 bases; bases outside gene matches: 13. DNA for the CDR3: TGTGCCAGCAGTTTATCTGACCCGGGACTAGGAGGTTCCACAGATACGCAGTATTTT. Translating it yields CASSLSDPGLGGSTDTQYF.

This rearrangement joins TRBV29-1 to TRBJ2-1, with 8 bases matching TRBD1. The germline V gene encodes CDR1 SQVTM and CDR2 ANQGSEA. Unmatched junction bases numbered 6, after V lost 8 bases and J lost 0 bases. CDR3 length: 14 residues. CDR3: CSYWTGYSYNEQFF. In nucleotides, the CDR3 is TGCAGCTATTGGACAGGGTACTCCTACAATGAGCAGTTCTTC.

A few counts support this clone. V usage is TRBV27 and J usage is TRBJ2-5; 7 positions match TRBD2. The CDR3 is made up of 11 amino acids. CDR1 and CDR2 (germline): MNHEY, SMNVEV (reference sequence). The V segment lost 8 bases and the J segment 11 bases; nucleotides outside the gene matches: 8. The CDR3 region has the DNA TGTGCCAGCTGGGGAGGGCGTGAGCAGTACTTC. It specifies CASWGGREQYF.